This is a list of T cell receptor beta chains from one sample in a study of Ad26.COV2.S vaccination and SARS-CoV-2 variants. Repertoires were generated with immunoSEQ multiplex PCR, while TCRdb's copy carries only in-frame clones and drops some. The sample has about 140,000 clones, about nine tenths seen once; the top ten hold approximately 5%. The starting material was peripheral blood, obtained after recovery from COVID-19. The receptors here all came from a human donor who had recovered from COVID-19. The CDR3 runs from the conserved cysteine through the conserved F or W. Each record gives: CDR3 length, clone size, D gene, V gene, J gene, CDR3 protein, CDR3 DNA. The D gene is left open where the match is weak. Size values are once, few and many counts, or a class for expanded clones, and some rows have none.

>14|.|.|TRBV4-3|TRBJ1-1
CASSPEKEYTEAFF
TGCGCCAGCAGCCCAGAGAAGGAGTACACTGAAGCTTTCTTT
>16|.|.|TRBV7-8|TRBJ1-4
CASSLNSRATNEKLFF
TGTGCCAGCAGCTTAAACTCCCGGGCGACTAATGAAAAACTGTTTTTT
>13|once|.|TRBV18|TRBJ1-1
CASSPGQNTEAFF
TGTGCCAGCTCACCAGGACAGAACACTGAAGCTTTCTTT
>17|.|.|TRBV28|TRBJ1-3
CASSSGYRLSEKNTIYF
TGTGCCAGCAGTTCAGGATACAGGCTATCAGAGAAGAACACCATATATTTT
>14|.|.|TRBV29-1|TRBJ1-1
CSVRGGGPNTEAFF
TGCAGCGTGAGGGGGGGCGGTCCGAACACTGAAGCTTTCTTT
>12|.|.|TRBV24-1|TRBJ2-4
CATSDLLGIQYF
TGTGCCACCAGTGATTTACTGGGCATTCAGTACTTC
>13|.|.|TRBV6-5|TRBJ2-1
CASSYVGYNEQFF
TGTGCCAGCAGTTACGTTGGTTACAATGAGCAGTTCTTC
>15|.|.|TRBV5-6|TRBJ1-1
CASSPIAPADTEAFF
TGTGCCAGCAGCCCGATCGCCCCCGCGGACACTGAAGCTTTCTTT
>14|once|.|TRBV18|TRBJ1-5
CASSDTGNNQPQHF
TGTGCCAGCTCAGACACAGGGAACAATCAGCCCCAGCATTTT
>17|once|.|TRBV19|TRBJ1-5
CASSLTGRINSNQPQHF
TGTGCCAGTAGCCTGACTGGCCGAATTAATAGCAATCAGCCCCAGCATTTT
>13|.|.|TRBV13|TRBJ2-5
CASSLLPQETQYF
TGTGCCAGCAGCTTACTACCGCAAGAGACCCAGTACTTC
>14|.|.|TRBV2|TRBJ1-1
CASRTVLMNTEAFF
TGTGCCAGCAGAACAGTGCTAATGAACACTGAAGCTTTCTTT
>12|once|.|TRBV28|TRBJ1-2
CASATSNYGYTF
TGTGCCAGCGCGACATCCAACTATGGCTACACCTTC
>14|.|TRBD1|TRBV11-2|TRBJ2-2
CASSPNRGVGELFF
TGTGCCAGCAGCCCAAACAGGGGGGTCGGGGAGCTGTTTTTT
>11|.|.|TRBV7-8|TRBJ2-7
CASSSYYEQYF
TGTGCCAGCAGCTCCTACTACGAGCAGTACTTC
>14|once|TRBD2|TRBV28|TRBJ2-5
CASSLRVGGGTQYF
TGTGCCAGCAGTTTAAGGGTCGGCGGGGGGACCCAGTACTTC
>14|few|.|TRBV6-5|TRBJ1-1
CASMQGWGGTEAFF
TGTGCCAGCATGCAAGGGTGGGGAGGCACTGAAGCTTTCTTT
>15|.|.|TRBV27|TRBJ2-7
CASSRTGSSSYEQYF
TGTGCCAGCAGTCGGACGGGAAGTTCCTCCTACGAGCAGTACTTC
>12|few|.|TRBV7-9|TRBJ1-2
CASSFRVEGYTF
TGTGCCAGCAGCTTCAGGGTTGAAGGCTACACCTTC
>15|.|TRBD1|TRBV7-2|TRBJ1-1
CASSLLRGQGAEAFF
TGTGCCAGCAGCTTATTAAGGGGGCAGGGCGCTGAAGCTTTCTTT
>13|once|.|TRBV24-1|TRBJ2-7
CATSPSNSYEQYF
TGTGCCACCAGTCCATCTAACTCCTACGAGCAGTACTTC
>15|.|TRBD2|TRBV7-9|TRBJ2-7
CASSPREGISYEQYF
TGTGCCAGCAGCCCCCGGGAGGGAATCTCCTACGAGCAGTACTTC
>14|.|.|TRBV10-2|TRBJ1-2
CASSESEVSPGYTF
TGCGCCAGCAGTGAGTCCGAGGTTTCGCCTGGCTACACCTTC
>14|.|.|TRBV28|TRBJ2-5
CASSLMGRVETQYF
TGTGCCAGCAGTTTAATGGGGCGGGTAGAGACCCAGTACTTC
>13|.|TRBD1|TRBV30|TRBJ1-1
CACTGTGRKEAFF
TGTGCCTGTACCGGGACAGGGCGTAAGGAAGCTTTCTTT
>14|once|TRBD2|TRBV4-3|TRBJ2-1
CASSRRLAGSLQFF
TGCGCCAGCAGCCGCCGACTAGCGGGGTCTTTGCAGTTCTTC
>16|.|.|TRBV6-5|TRBJ2-3
CASSSVLAIHLDTQYF
TGTGCCAGCAGTTCAGTCCTAGCGATCCACCTAGATACGCAGTATTTT
>13|.|.|TRBV7-2|TRBJ1-2
CASSLSPTYGYTF
TGTGCCAGCAGCCTAAGTCCCACCTATGGCTACACCTTC
>14|.|TRBD1|TRBV30|TRBJ1-1
CAWSPGTANTEAFF
TGTGCCTGGAGCCCCGGGACAGCCAACACTGAAGCTTTCTTT
>16|.|TRBD2|TRBV5-4|TRBJ2-5
CASSSPGLAGEETQYF
TGTGCCAGCAGCTCCCCGGGACTAGCGGGGGAGGAGACCCAGTACTTC
>13|.|.|TRBV24-1|TRBJ2-5
CATSDFYTETQYF
TGTGCCACCAGTGATTTCTACACTGAGACCCAGTACTTC
>13|.|.|TRBV27|TRBJ2-7
CASSLTGSYEQYF
TGTGCCAGCAGTTTAACCGGCTCCTACGAGCAGTACTTC
>15|few|TRBD1|TRBV5-4|TRBJ2-7
CASSWTGGLSYEQYF
TGTGCCAGCAGCTGGACAGGGGGCCTCTCCTACGAGCAGTACTTC
>14|.|.|TRBV4-3|TRBJ2-7
CASSFYPGDYEQYF
TGCGCCAGCAGCTTCTATCCGGGGGACTACGAGCAGTACTTC
>14|.|TRBD1|TRBV10-3|TRBJ1-2
CAISDPDRAYGYTF
TGTGCCATCAGTGACCCCGACAGGGCCTATGGCTACACCTTC
>15|.|TRBD2|TRBV6-2/TRBV6-3|TRBJ2-1
CASSTERGSYNEQFF
TGTGCCAGCAGTACAGAGCGGGGGTCCTACAATGAGCAGTTCTTC
>14|.|.|TRBV7-2|TRBJ2-7
CASSLNEGAYEQYF
TGTGCCAGCAGCTTGAATGAGGGGGCCTACGAGCAGTACTTC
>13|.|.|TRBV28|TRBJ2-7
CASSLPSSYEQYF
TGTGCCAGCAGCCTTCCAAGCTCCTACGAGCAGTACTTC
>14|.|TRBD1|TRBV19|TRBJ2-1
CASSTQTGSNEQFF
TGTGCCAGTAGTACCCAGACAGGGTCCAATGAGCAGTTCTTC
>16|.|TRBD1|TRBV5-4|TRBJ1-2
CASSPRTGPQYYGYTF
TGTGCCAGCAGCCCTAGGACAGGGCCACAATACTATGGCTACACCTTC
>11|.|.|TRBV6-2/TRBV6-3|TRBJ2-1
CASSWGREQFF
TGTGCCAGCAGTTGGGGCAGAGAGCAGTTCTTC
>13|.|.|TRBV10-3|TRBJ1-2
CAISDLRNYGYTF
TGTGCCATCAGTGACCTGAGGAACTATGGCTACACCTTC
>14|.|.|TRBV29-1|TRBJ2-3
CSVAPGSLADTQYF
TGCAGCGTTGCCCCCGGTTCTTTGGCAGATACGCAGTATTTT
>11|.|.|TRBV6-2/TRBV6-3|TRBJ1-2
CASSGGSGYTF
TGTGCCAGCAGCGGGGGATCGGGCTACACCTTC
>15|.|.|TRBV7-9|TRBJ2-7
CASSLAAEESYEQYF
TGTGCCAGCAGCTTAGCCGCAGAAGAAAGCTACGAGCAGTACTTC
>14|.|.|TRBV19|TRBJ2-3
CASSIGSGTDTQYF
TGTGCCAGTAGTATAGGATCCGGAACAGATACGCAGTATTTT
>13|.|.|TRBV5-1|TRBJ2-2
CASSLQAGGELFF
TGCGCCAGCAGCTTACAGGCAGGAGGGGAGCTGTTTTTT
>13|.|.|TRBV5-5|TRBJ2-2
CASSRVYTGELFF
TGTGCCAGCAGCCGAGTTTACACCGGGGAGCTGTTTTTT